The 21 T cell receptor beta chains reported below all come from one sample, sequenced in a study of CD8+ T cells in alopecia areata (dated by TCRdb to between 2018 and 2020). Library construction relied on the immunoSEQ multiplex PCR assay. To provide template for TCR sequencing, every sample had RNA extracted and reverse transcribed into cDNA. This immuneACCESS table, as held by TCRdb, lists in-frame sequences with V and J called but not all clones. Of the missing ones, under half trace to an unresolved V gene in checked studies; the others have no known cause. This sample holds some 10,000 clones; more than 65% were observed only once. Of the sample, approximately 14% is held by the ten largest clones. From alopecia areata patients, peripheral blood was collected along with lesional scalp punch biopsies. Specimen: skin. The receptors were gathered from a human donor with alopecia areata.

The chain joins TRBV6-1 to TRBJ2-3, with TRBD2 identical over 7 bases. Per germline, CDR1 MNHNS and CDR2 SASEGT. V lost 0 bases and J lost 1; bases outside the gene matches: 7. There are 17 residues in the CDR3. The CDR3 loop reads CASSEASWLAGTDTQYF. CDR3 in DNA: TGTGCCAGCAGTGAAGCCAGCTGGCTAGCGGGCACAGATACGCAGTATTTT.

The chain uses TRBV18 and TRBJ2-3; no definite D call. Trimming removed 0 bases at V and 4 bases at J, with 5 bases between. Germline V lookup: CDR1 KGHSH, CDR2 LQKENI. The CDR3 covers 13 residues. CDR3: CASSPPTADTQYF. The CDR3 DNA is TGTGCCAGCTCACCACCGACCGCAGATACGCAGTATTTT. The full variable domain, completed using reference TRBV18 and TRBJ2-3, is NAGVMQNPRHLVRRRGQEARLRCSPMKGHSHVYWYRQLPEEGLKFMVYLQKENIIDESGMPKERFSAEFPKEGPSILRIQQVVRGDSAAYFCASSPPTADTQYFGPGTRLTVL.

The V call is TRBV10-3, the J call TRBJ2-7, with 7 nucleotides matching TRBD1. Trimming at V came to 10 bases and at J to 2 bases, leaving 14 bases not matched to a gene. Germline-derived CDR1 and CDR2 are ENHRY and SYGVKD. The CDR3 consists of 15 residues. The CDR3 DNA is TGTGCCACCTTTGCAACCGACAGGGAAACCTACGAGCAGTACTTC. This translates into CATFATDRETYEQYF.

The CDR3 here is CAWDMGHQPDTQYF. In DNA, the CDR3 is TGTGCCTGGGATATGGGACACCAGCCAGATACGCAGTATTTT. The gene calls are TRBV30 and TRBJ2-3, with D tentatively TRBD1 (6 bases). The CDR3 consists of 14 residues. V lost 5 bases and J 4 bases, leaving 16 bases between the germline ends. CDR1 and CDR2 from the germline V gene are GTSNPN and SVGIG (reference sequence).

The J gene is TRBJ2-6, the V gene TRBV7-6; 8 positions agree with TRBD1. The junction had 2 bases not matched to a gene; V was cut back by 2 bases and J by 2 bases. In germline, CDR1 is SGHVS, CDR2 FNYEAQ. The CDR3 has 16 residues. CDR3 protein: CASSLTQGAGANVLTF. CDR3 in DNA: TGTGCCAGCAGCTTAACACAGGGGGCTGGGGCCAACGTCCTGACTTTC. Looking up the rest from reference TRBV7-6 and TRBJ2-6 gives the full variable domain: GAGVSQSPRYKVTKRGQDVALRCDPISGHVSLYWYRQALGQGPEFLTYFNYEAQQDKSGLPNDRFSAERPEGSISTLTIQRTEQRDSAMYRCASSLTQGAGANVLTFGAGSRLTVL.

The chain uses TRBV29-1 and TRBJ1-1; 7 bases fit TRBD1. Per the germline V gene, CDR1 is SQVTM and CDR2 is ANQGSEA. Losses at the gene ends were 2 bases for V and 4 bases for J; bases not matched to a gene: 13. CDR3 length equals 16 residues. CDR3 amino acids: CSVERRGKDGGTEAFF. DNA of the CDR3: TGCAGCGTTGAACGCAGGGGGAAGGACGGGGGCACTGAAGCTTTCTTT. Full variable domain (outside the CDR3, taken from reference TRBV29-1 and TRBJ1-1): SAVISQKPSRDICQRGTSLTIQCQVDSQVTMMFWYRQQPGQSLTLIATANQGSEATYESGFVIDKFPISRPNLTFSTLTVSNMSPEDSSIYLCSVERRGKDGGTEAFFGQGTRLTVV.

The V call is TRBV4-3, the J call TRBJ2-7, with D perhaps matching TRBD1 or TRBD2 (5 bases each). The germline V gene has CDR1 LGHNA and CDR2 YSLEER. The V gene lost 0 bases and the J gene lost 2 bases, with 14 bases spanning the gap. The CDR3 loop spans 16 amino acids. CDR3: CASSQEAGTLAYEQYF. The DNA of the CDR3 is TGCGCCAGCAGCCAAGAAGCCGGGACGTTAGCCTACGAGCAGTACTTC.

This clone has more than one count but fewer than ten. This chain joins TRBV14 and TRBJ2-2; D is ambiguous. This CDR3 has 13 amino acids. Trimming took 5 bases from V and 4 from J, leaving 8 bases between them. Per the germline V gene, CDR1 is SGHDN and CDR2 is FVKESK. The CDR3, as DNA: TGTGCCAGCAGCAGCCACCCCACCGGGGAGCTGTTTTTT. Its protein is CASSSHPTGELFF.

This clone appeared a few times. The chain has TRBV18 and TRBJ2-1, with a possible D match to TRBD1 (6 bases). The germline V gene encodes CDR1 KGHSH and CDR2 LQKENI. The CDR3 consists of 14 residues. Trimming took 1 base from V and 9 from J, leaving 13 bases between them. The CDR3 DNA reads TGTGCCAGCTCACCACGGGGCAGGGGCGGTGAGCAGTTCTTC. Its translation is CASSPRGRGGEQFF.

This clone was recorded a few times. The gene calls are TRBV5-1 and TRBJ2-5, with TRBD2 identical over 7 bases. The CDR3 consists of 16 residues. V shed 4 bases, J shed 0 bases, and the junction held 9 bases outside the gene matches. Germline CDR1 and CDR2: SGHRS and YFSETQ. CDR3 DNA: TGCGCCAGCAGCCAAACTAGCGACAACAACCAAGAGACCCAGTACTTC. This codes for CASSQTSDNNQETQYF. Based on the CDR3 plus reference TRBV5-1 and TRBJ2-5, the full variable domain is KAGVTQTPRYLIKTRGQQVTLSCSPISGHRSVSWYQQTPGQGLQFLFEYFSETQRNKGNFPGRFSGRQFSNSRSEMNVSTLELGDSALYLCASSQTSDNNQETQYFGPGTRLLVL.

This chain uses TRBV19 with TRBJ1-1; weak D call: TRBD1 (6 bases). CDR1 and CDR2 from the germline V gene are LNHDA and SQIVND (reference sequence). V was pared by 6 bases and J by 6 bases, with 11 bases between. The CDR3 has 12 amino acids. The CDR3 sequence is CASSHKGAEAFF. The DNA of the CDR3 is TGTGCCAGTAGCCATAAGGGGGCTGAAGCTTTCTTT.

The chain recombines TRBV9 with TRBJ2-3, with D possibly matching TRBD2 (7 bases). The CDR3 runs to 14 residues. Germline V CDR1 and CDR2: SGDLS, YYNGEE. With 0 bases removed from V and 6 bases from J, the gap between germline ends came to 11 bases. CDR3 sequence reads: CASSVETGGDTQYF. Written as DNA, the CDR3 is TGTGCCAGCAGCGTAGAAACGGGGGGCGATACGCAGTATTTT.

This clone was seen only a few times. The V call is TRBV5-1, the J call TRBJ2-4, with 7 bases matching TRBD2. There are 16 residues in the CDR3. With 3 bases clipped from V and 8 bases from J, the junction kept 14 bases outside the gene matches. Germline loops: CDR1 SGHRS, CDR2 YFSETQ. The CDR3, as DNA: TGCGCCAGCAGCTCGGGGAGGGGTAATAACTACGACATTCAGTACTTC. Its protein is CASSSGRGNNYDIQYF. Full variable domain (missing parts from reference TRBV5-1 and TRBJ2-4): KAGVTQTPRYLIKTRGQQVTLSCSPISGHRSVSWYQQTPGQGLQFLFEYFSETQRNKGNFPGRFSGRQFSNSRSEMNVSTLELGDSALYLCASSSGRGNNYDIQYFGAGTRLSVL.

The chain is built from TRBV18 and TRBJ2-1, with 8 bases lining up with TRBD1. The CDR3 has 15 amino acids. Germline values: CDR1 KGHSH, CDR2 LQKENI. Losses at the gene ends were 6 bases for V and 5 bases for J; bases not matched to a gene: 9. For the CDR3, the DNA is TGTGCCAGCTCGCCAACCAGACAGGGGAACAATGAGCAGTTCTTC. It specifies CASSPTRQGNNEQFF.

The chain carries TRBV5-1 and TRBJ1-2; D is unresolved. There are 15 residues in the CDR3. CDR1 SGHRS and CDR2 YFSETQ come from the germline V gene. V shed 7 bases and J shed 0 bases, with 16 bases lying between them. The CDR3 protein is CASGRDGFSNYGYTF. CDR3 nucleotide sequence: TGCGCCAGCGGCCGCGACGGATTTTCTAACTATGGCTACACCTTC.

This chain uses TRBV4-1 with TRBJ2-7, with 7 bases matching TRBD2. Trimming cost V 0 bases and J 0 bases; bases outside gene matches: 2. The CDR3 has 15 amino acids. Germline V gives CDR1 MGHRA, CDR2 YSYEKL. CDR3 DNA: TGCGCCAGCAGCCAAGAGGGAGGGCCCTCCTACGAGCAGTACTTC. Amino acids: CASSQEGGPSYEQYF.

The rearrangement uses TRBV19 and TRBJ2-7; TRBD1 matches 9 bases. The ends lost 10 bases at V and 3 bases at J; junction bases unmatched: 10. Germline V gives CDR1 LNHDA, CDR2 SQIVND (reference sequence). The CDR3 has 14 amino acids. Here the CDR3 DNA reads TGTGCCACCCAATCCACAGGGGGCATCTACGAGCAGTACTTC. As protein: CATQSTGGIYEQYF.

The chain has TRBV18 and TRBJ2-7; 10 nucleotides match TRBD1. V was pared by 5 bases and J by 0 bases, with 4 bases of the junction left unmatched. CDR1 is KGHSH, CDR2 LQKENI, per germline. The CDR3 contains 15 residues. CDR3 residues: CASSGDRGLSYEQYF. The CDR3 DNA sequence: TGTGCCAGCTCAGGGGACAGGGGCCTCTCCTACGAGCAGTACTTC. Full variable domain (rest looked up from reference TRBV18 and TRBJ2-7): NAGVMQNPRHLVRRRGQEARLRCSPMKGHSHVYWYRQLPEEGLKFMVYLQKENIIDESGMPKERFSAEFPKEGPSILRIQQVVRGDSAAYFCASSGDRGLSYEQYFGPGTRLTVT.

The chain combines TRBV7-2 with TRBJ2-7, with 8 bases aligning to TRBD2. After removal of 5 bases from V and 2 bases from J, the junction contained 5 bases not matched to a gene. This CDR3 spans 14 amino acids. The V gene's germline CDR1 is SGHTA and CDR2 FQGNSA. CDR3 nucleotides: TGTGCCAGCAGCCCGAGAGCGGGAGCCTACGAGCAGTACTTC. It codes for CASSPRAGAYEQYF.

The chain has TRBV23-1 and TRBJ2-1; TRBD1 aligns across 11 bases. TRBV23-1 is classed as an ORF, of uncertain function. This CDR3 comprises 14 residues. V was clipped by 7 bases and J by 6 bases; unmatched bases: 5. This CDR3 reads CASKGDRGGNEQFF. The DNA for the CDR3 is TGCGCCAGCAAGGGGGACAGGGGGGGCAATGAGCAGTTCTTC.

The rearrangement joins TRBV7-3 to TRBJ1-1, with D possibly matching TRBD1 (5 bases). The CDR3 sequence is 13 residues long. Trimming pared 3 bases from V and 1 base from J, leaving 6 bases between. The germline V gene encodes CDR1 SGHTA and CDR2 FQGTGA. CDR3 DNA sequence: TGTGCCAGCAGCTTCCAGGGGAACACTGAAGCTTTCTTT. Its protein is CASSFQGNTEAFF.